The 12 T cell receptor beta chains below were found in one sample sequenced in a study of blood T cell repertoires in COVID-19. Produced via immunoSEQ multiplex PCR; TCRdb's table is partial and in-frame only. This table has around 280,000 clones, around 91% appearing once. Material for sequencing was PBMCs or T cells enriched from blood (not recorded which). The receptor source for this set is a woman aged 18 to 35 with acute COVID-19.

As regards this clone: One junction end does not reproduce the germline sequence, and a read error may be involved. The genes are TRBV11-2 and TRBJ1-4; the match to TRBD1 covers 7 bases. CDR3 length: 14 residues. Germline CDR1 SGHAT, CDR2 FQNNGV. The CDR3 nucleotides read TGTGCCAGCAGCCTAACCAACAATCCGACAGGGTCGGTTTTT. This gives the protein CASSLTNNPTGSVF. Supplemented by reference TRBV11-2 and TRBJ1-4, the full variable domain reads EAGVAQSPRYKIIEKRQSVAFWCNPISGHATLYWYQQILGQGPKLLIQFQNNGVVDDSQLPKDRFSAERLKGVDSTLKIQPAKLEDSAVYLCASSLTNNPTGSVFGSGTQLSVL.

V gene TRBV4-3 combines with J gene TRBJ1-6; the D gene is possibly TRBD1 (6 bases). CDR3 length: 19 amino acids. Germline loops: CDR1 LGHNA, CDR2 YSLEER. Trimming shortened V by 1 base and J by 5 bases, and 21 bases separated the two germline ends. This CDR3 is CASSQVQSVVGTNNSPLHF. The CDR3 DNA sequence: TGCGCCAGCAGCCAAGTACAGTCGGTGGTGGGGACAAATAATTCACCCCTCCACTTT.

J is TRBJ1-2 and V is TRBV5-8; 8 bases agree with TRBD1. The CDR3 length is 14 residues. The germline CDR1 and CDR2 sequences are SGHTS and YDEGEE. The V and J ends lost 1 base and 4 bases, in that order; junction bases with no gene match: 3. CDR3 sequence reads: CASSLPRGPYGYTF. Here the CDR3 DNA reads TGTGCCAGCAGCTTGCCCAGGGGGCCCTATGGCTACACCTTC.

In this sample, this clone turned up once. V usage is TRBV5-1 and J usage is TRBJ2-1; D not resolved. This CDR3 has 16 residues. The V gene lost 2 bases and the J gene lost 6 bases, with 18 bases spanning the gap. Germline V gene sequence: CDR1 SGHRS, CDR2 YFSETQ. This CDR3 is CASSFGLRASSNEQFF. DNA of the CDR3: TGCGCCAGCAGCTTCGGGTTGCGAGCCTCTAGCAATGAGCAGTTCTTC.

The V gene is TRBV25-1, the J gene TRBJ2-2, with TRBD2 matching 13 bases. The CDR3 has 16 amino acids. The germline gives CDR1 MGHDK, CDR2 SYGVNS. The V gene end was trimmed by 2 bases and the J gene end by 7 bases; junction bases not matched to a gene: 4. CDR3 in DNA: TGTGCCAGCAGTGAAGGACTAGCGGGAGTCGGCGGGGAGCTGTTTTTT. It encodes CASSEGLAGVGGELFF. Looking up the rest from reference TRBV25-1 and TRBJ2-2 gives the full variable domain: EADIYQTPRYLVIGTGKKITLECSQTMGHDKMYWYQQDPGMELHLIHYSYGVNSTEKGDLSSESTVSRIRTEHFPLTLESARPSHTSQYLCASSEGLAGVGGELFFGEGSRLTVL.

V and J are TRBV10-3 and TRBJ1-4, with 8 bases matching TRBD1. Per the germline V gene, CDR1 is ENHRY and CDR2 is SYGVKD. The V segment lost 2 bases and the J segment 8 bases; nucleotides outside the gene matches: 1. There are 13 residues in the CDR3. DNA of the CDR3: TGTGCCATCAGTGAGGGACAGGGAGAAAAACTGTTTTTT. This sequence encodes CAISEGQGEKLFF.

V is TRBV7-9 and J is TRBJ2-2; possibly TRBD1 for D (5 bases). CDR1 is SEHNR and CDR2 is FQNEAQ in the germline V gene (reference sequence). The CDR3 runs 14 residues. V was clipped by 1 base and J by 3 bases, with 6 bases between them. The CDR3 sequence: CASSLEGYTGELFF. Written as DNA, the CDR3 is TGTGCCAGCAGCTTAGAGGGGTACACCGGGGAGCTGTTTTTT.

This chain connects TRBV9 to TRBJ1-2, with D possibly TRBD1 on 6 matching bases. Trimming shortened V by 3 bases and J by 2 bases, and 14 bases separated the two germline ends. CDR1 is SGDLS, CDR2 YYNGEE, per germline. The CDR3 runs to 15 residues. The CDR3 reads CASSEMTGPNYGYTF. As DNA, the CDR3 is TGTGCCAGCAGCGAGATGACAGGACCCAACTATGGCTACACCTTC.

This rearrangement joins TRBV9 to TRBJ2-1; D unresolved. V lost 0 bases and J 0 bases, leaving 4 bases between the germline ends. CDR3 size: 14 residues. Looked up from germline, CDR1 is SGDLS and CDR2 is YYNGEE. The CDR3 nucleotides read TGTGCCAGCAGCGTAGGCAGCTCCTACAATGAGCAGTTCTTC. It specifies CASSVGSSYNEQFF. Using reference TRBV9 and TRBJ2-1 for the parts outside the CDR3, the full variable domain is DSGVTQTPKHLITATGQRVTLRCSPRSGDLSVYWYQQSLDQGLQFLIQYYNGEERAKGNILERFSAQQFPDLHSELNLSSLELGDSALYFCASSVGSSYNEQFFGPGTRLTVL.

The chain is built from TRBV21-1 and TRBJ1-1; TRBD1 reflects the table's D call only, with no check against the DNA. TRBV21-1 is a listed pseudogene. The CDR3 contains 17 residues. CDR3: CASSKGPDRGDSTEAFF. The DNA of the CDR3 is TGTGCCAGCAGCAAAGGACCTGACAGGGGGGATTCGACTGAAGCTTTCTTT.

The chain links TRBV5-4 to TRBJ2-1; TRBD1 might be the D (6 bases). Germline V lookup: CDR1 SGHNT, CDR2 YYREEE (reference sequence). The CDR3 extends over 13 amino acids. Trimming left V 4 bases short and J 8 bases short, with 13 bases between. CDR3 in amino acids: CASSATGSHEQFF. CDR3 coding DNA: TGTGCCAGCAGCGCAACAGGGTCCCATGAGCAGTTCTTC.

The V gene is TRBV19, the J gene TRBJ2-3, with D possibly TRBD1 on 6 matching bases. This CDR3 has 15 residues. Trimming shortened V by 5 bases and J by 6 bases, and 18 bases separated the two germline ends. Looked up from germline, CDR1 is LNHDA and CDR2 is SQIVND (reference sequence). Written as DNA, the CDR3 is TGTGCCAGTAGTGAGGTGTCCAATCAGGGGGATACGCAGTATTTT. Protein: CASSEVSNQGDTQYF.